A single T cell receptor beta chain is shown here with its context. Its specificity is unknown. The V gene's germline CDR1 is SGHKS and CDR2 YYEKEE (reference sequence). The CDR3 spans 13 residues. V lost 5 bases to trimming and J lost 1 base; unmatched junction nucleotides: 2. These data belong to a study of cytomegalovirus exposure and HLA in healthy donors. Points from the study as a whole: TRBV6-2, TRBV6-3 and some other V segments were unresolvable in 87-base-pair reads. In a later analysis, at a false discovery rate of 0.05, 17,000 or so TCR beta sequences were associated with HLA alleles. For cytomegalovirus status, the classifier reportedly gave diagnoses with high specificity and sensitivity. In an earlier analysis, in about 530 donors, most V segments appeared productive either ~87% or ~30% of the time.

PCR involved 60 Vbeta and 13 Jbeta primers. Sequenced by immunoSEQ multiplex PCR; TCRdb stores in-frame clones only, minus some. This sample contains tens of thousands of clones. The source is a man between 18 and 35 years old in good health and CMV-seropositive. V is TRBV5-5 and J is TRBJ1-2, with 7 bases fitting TRBD1. The sample taken for sequencing was PBMCs. The CDR3 bases are TGTGCCAGCAGGCGGGACAGTAACTATGGCTACACCTTC. Amino acids: CASRRDSNYGYTF.